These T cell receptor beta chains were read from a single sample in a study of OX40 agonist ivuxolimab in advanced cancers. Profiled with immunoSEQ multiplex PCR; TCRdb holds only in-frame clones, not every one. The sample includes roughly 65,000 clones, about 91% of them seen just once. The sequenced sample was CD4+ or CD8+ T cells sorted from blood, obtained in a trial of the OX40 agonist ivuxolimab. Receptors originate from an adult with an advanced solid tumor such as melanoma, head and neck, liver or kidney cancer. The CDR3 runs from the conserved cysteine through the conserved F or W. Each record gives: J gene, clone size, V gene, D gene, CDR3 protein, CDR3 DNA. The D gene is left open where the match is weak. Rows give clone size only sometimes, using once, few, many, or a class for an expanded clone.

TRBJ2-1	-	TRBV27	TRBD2	CASSPRDYYSYNEQFF	TGTGCCAGCAGCCCCCGGGACTACTACTCCTACAATGAGCAGTTCTTC
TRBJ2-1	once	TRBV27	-	CASSPGPYNEQFF	TGTGCCAGCAGTCCGGGGCCTTACAATGAGCAGTTCTTC
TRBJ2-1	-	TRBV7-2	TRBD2	CASSPQGRASGTDEQFF	TGTGCCAGCAGCCCACAGGGGCGGGCTAGCGGGACGGATGAGCAGTTCTTC
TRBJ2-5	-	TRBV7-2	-	CASSLQGPATQYF	TGTGCCAGCAGCTTACAGGGGCCGGCGACCCAGTACTTC
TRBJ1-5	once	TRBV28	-	CASSFLVRGGNQPQHF	TGTGCCAGCAGTTTTTTAGTGAGGGGTGGGAATCAGCCCCAGCATTTT
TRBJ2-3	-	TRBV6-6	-	CASRLQGDPDTQYF	TGTGCCAGCAGGTTACAGGGTGATCCAGATACGCAGTATTTT
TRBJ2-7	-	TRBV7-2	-	CASRFDTVQQYF	TGTGCCAGCAGGTTCGACACAGTACAGCAGTACTTC
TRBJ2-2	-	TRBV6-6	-	CASSYSKLGTGELFF	TGTGCCAGCAGTTACTCGAAACTTGGGACCGGGGAGCTGTTTTTT
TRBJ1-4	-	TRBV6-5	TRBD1	CASSYSGTGGDLLFF	TGTGCCAGCAGTTACTCCGGGACAGGGGGCGATTTACTGTTTTTT
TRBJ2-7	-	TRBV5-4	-	CASSDMGGSEQYF	TGTGCCAGCAGCGATATGGGTGGGTCCGAGCAGTACTTC
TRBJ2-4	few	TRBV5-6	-	CASSDRLFGTKNIQYF	TGTGCCAGCAGTGACAGGCTTTTTGGAACCAAAAACATTCAGTACTTC
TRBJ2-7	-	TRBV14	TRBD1	CASSQGGQGAGEQYF	TGTGCCAGCAGCCAAGGCGGACAGGGGGCGGGTGAGCAGTACTTC
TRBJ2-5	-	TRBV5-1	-	CASSRGDVGFLETQYF	TGCGCCAGCAGCCGTGGGGATGTAGGGTTCTTGGAGACCCAGTACTTC
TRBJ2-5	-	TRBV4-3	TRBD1	CASSQARQGWETQYF	TGCGCCAGCAGCCAAGCGAGACAGGGATGGGAGACCCAGTACTTC
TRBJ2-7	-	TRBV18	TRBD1	CASSPGTDRGEQYF	TGTGCCAGCTCACCCGGGACGGACAGGGGGGAGCAGTACTTC
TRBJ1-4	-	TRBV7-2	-	CASSLSRGWGFATNEKLFF	TGTGCCAGCAGCTTATCCCGAGGTTGGGGTTTCGCAACTAATGAAAAACTGTTTTTT
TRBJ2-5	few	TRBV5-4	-	CASSRPGTEETQYF	TGTGCCAGCAGCCGACCGGGAACCGAAGAGACCCAGTACTTC
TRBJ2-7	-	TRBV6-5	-	CASGTRRYEQYF	TGTGCCAGCGGGACACGGAGGTACGAGCAGTACTTC
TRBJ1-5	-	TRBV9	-	CASSQGSLGRGDQPQHF	TGTGCCAGCAGCCAGGGATCTTTGGGACGTGGCGATCAGCCCCAGCATTTT
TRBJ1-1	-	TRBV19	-	CASTDTGEAFF	TGTGCCAGTACCGACACAGGGGAAGCTTTCTTT
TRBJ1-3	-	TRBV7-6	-	CASSPQQVGSGNTIYF	TGTGCCAGCAGCCCGCAGCAGGTTGGATCTGGAAACACCATATATTTT
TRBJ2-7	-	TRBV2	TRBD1	CASRRTGVSYEQYF	TGTGCCAGCAGGAGAACAGGGGTTTCCTACGAGCAGTACTTC
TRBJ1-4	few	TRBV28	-	CASSLFGAGIGEKLFF	TGTGCCAGCAGTTTATTCGGGGCAGGGATTGGAGAAAAACTGTTTTTT
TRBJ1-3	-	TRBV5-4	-	CASSRDQTSGNTIYF	TGTGCCAGCAGCCGCGACCAGACCTCTGGAAACACCATATATTTT
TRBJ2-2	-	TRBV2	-	CASSEAGLSTGELFF	TGTGCCAGCAGTGAAGCGGGTCTTAGCACCGGGGAGCTGTTTTTT
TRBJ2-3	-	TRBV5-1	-	CASKPGLNTDTQYF	TGCGCCAGCAAGCCAGGGCTTAACACAGATACGCAGTATTTT
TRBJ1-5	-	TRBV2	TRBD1	CASSARTGGWQPQHF	TGTGCCAGCAGTGCGCGGACAGGGGGCTGGCAGCCCCAGCATTTT
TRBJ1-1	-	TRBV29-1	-	CSVERVGELGTEAFF	TGCAGCGTTGAACGTGTCGGGGAGTTGGGTACTGAAGCTTTCTTT
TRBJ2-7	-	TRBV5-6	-	CASRRSGKSYEQYF	TGTGCCAGCAGACGATCGGGGAAGTCCTACGAGCAGTACTTC
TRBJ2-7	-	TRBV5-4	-	CASSQGQNYEQYF	TGTGCCAGCAGCCAGGGACAAAACTACGAGCAGTACTTC
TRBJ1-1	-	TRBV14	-	CASSRQHTEAFF	TGTGCCAGCAGCCGACAACACACTGAAGCTTTCTTT
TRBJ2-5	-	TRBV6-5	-	CASKVKEETQYF	TGTGCCAGCAAGGTGAAGGAGGAGACCCAGTACTTC
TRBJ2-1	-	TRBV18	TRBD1	CASSPDRGREQFF	TGTGCCAGCTCACCGGACAGGGGGCGGGAGCAGTTCTTC
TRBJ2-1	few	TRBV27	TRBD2	CASSGSGGGNNEQFF	TGTGCCAGCAGTGGTTCCGGGGGAGGGAACAATGAGCAGTTCTTC
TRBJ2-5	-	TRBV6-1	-	CASGRGQGQYF	TGTGCCAGCGGGAGGGGGCAAGGCCAGTACTTC
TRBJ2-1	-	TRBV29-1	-	CSVAFGLFHNEQFF	TGCAGCGTTGCGTTCGGGCTTTTCCACAATGAGCAGTTCTTC
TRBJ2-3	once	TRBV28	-	CASLLGSTDTQYF	TGTGCCAGCCTCCTGGGCAGCACAGATACGCAGTATTTT
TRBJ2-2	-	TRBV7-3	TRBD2	CASRSGTSSTGELFF	TGTGCCAGCAGGTCCGGGACTAGTTCGACCGGGGAGCTGTTTTTT
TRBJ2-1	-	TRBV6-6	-	CASSYPGTISYNEQFF	TGTGCCAGCAGTTACCCCGGGACAATCTCCTACAATGAGCAGTTCTTC
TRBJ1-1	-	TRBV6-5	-	CASSVGINPNTEAFF	TGTGCCAGCAGTGTGGGCATAAACCCGAACACTGAAGCTTTCTTT
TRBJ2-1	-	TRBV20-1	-	CSAVDSDEQFF	TGCAGTGCCGTGGACTCCGATGAGCAGTTCTTC
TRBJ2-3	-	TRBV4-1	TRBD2	CASSPGGRDPDTQYF	TGCGCCAGCAGCCCGGGAGGCAGGGACCCAGATACGCAGTATTTT
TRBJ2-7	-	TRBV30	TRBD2	CAWSVYVPTGTSLLSYEQYF	TGTGCCTGGAGTGTATATGTTCCGACCGGGACTAGTCTTCTATCTTACGAGCAGTACTTC
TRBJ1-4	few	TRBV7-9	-	CASSLGDRIGEKLFF	TGTGCCAGCAGCTTAGGAGACAGGATCGGTGAAAAACTGTTTTTT
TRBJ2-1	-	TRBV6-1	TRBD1	CASTWQGGLSNEQFF	TGTGCCAGCACCTGGCAAGGGGGCCTCAGCAATGAGCAGTTCTTC
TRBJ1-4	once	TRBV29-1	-	CSVERRDGNEKLFF	TGCAGCGTTGAACGCAGGGACGGGAATGAAAAACTGTTTTTT
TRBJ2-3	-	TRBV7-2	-	CASGEADATDTQYF	TGTGCCTCCGGTGAGGCGGATGCAACAGATACGCAGTATTTT
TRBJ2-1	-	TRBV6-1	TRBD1	CASSQQGSYNEQFF	TGTGCCAGCAGCCAACAGGGGTCTTACAATGAGCAGTTCTTC
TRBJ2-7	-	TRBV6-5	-	CASSPGSYEQYF	TGTGCCAGCAGCCCGGGTTCCTACGAGCAGTACTTC
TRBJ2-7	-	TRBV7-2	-	CASSRAGGVQYF	TGTGCCAGCAGCCGGGCGGGCGGAGTGCAGTACTTC
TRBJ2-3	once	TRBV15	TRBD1	CATSQQGAGTDTQYF	TGTGCCACCTCCCAACAGGGGGCTGGGACAGATACGCAGTATTTT
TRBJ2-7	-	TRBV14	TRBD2	CASSQEGRLAGRDEQYF	TGTGCCAGCAGCCAAGAGGGGCGGCTAGCGGGACGGGACGAGCAGTACTTC